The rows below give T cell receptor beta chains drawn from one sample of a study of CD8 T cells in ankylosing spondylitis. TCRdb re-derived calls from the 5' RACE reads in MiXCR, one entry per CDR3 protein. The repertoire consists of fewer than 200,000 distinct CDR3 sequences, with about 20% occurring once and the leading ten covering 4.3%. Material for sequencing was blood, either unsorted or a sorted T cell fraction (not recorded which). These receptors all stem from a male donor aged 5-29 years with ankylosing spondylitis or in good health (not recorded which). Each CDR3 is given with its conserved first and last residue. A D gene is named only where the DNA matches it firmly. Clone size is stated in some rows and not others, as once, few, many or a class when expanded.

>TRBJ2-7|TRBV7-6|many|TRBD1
CASSFGQGAYNEQYF
TGTGCCAGCAGCTTCGGACAGGGGGCTTACAACGAGCAGTACTTC
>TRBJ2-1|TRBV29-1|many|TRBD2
CSVERSGLGEQFF
TGCAGCGTTGAACGTAGCGGGCTCGGTGAGCAGTTCTTC
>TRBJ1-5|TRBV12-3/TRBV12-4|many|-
CASSLDNKRQPQHF
TGTGCCAGCAGTTTAGACAACAAAAGGCAGCCCCAGCATTTT
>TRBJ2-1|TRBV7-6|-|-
CASSLAPTRNNEQFF
TGTGCCAGCAGCTTAGCGCCGACTAGAAACAATGAGCAGTTCTTC
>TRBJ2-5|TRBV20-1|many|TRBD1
CSARETGVVLARQETQYF
TGCAGTGCTAGAGAGACAGGGGTCGTGCTCGCGCGGCAAGAGACCCAGTACTTC
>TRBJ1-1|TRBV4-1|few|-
CASSPTLARQDTEAFF
TGCGCCAGCAGCCCCACCCTGGCCCGACAGGACACTGAAGCTTTCTTT
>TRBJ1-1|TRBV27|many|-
CASSDRGLNTEAFF
TGTGCCAGCAGTGACCGGGGCCTGAACACTGAAGCTTTCTTT
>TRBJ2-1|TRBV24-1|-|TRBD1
CATSDHGTGGYNEQFF
TGTGCCACCAGTGATCATGGGACAGGGGGATACAATGAGCAGTTCTTC
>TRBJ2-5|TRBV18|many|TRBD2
CASSPLGGSQETQYF
TGTGCCAGCTCACCCTTGGGAGGGTCCCAAGAGACCCAGTACTTC
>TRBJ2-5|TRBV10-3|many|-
CAISERGASGETQYF
TGTGCCATCAGTGAGCGAGGGGCGTCAGGGGAGACCCAGTACTTC